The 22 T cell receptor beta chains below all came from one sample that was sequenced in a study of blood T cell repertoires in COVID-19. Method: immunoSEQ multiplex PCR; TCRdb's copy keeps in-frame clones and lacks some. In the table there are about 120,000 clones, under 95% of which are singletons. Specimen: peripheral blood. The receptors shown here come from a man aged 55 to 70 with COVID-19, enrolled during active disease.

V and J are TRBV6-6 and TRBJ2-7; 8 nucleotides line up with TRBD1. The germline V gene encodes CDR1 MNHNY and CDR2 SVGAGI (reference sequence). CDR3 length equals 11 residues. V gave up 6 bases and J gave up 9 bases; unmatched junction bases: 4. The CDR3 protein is CASSQTGVQYF. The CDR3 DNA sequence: TGTGCCAGCAGCCAGACAGGGGTGCAGTACTTC.

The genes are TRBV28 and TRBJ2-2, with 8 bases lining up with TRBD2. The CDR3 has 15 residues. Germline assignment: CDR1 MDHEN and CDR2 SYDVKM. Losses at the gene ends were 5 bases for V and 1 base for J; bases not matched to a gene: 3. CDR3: CASSRTSGNTGELFF. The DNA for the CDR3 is TGTGCCAGCAGTCGTACTAGCGGGAACACCGGGGAGCTGTTTTTT.

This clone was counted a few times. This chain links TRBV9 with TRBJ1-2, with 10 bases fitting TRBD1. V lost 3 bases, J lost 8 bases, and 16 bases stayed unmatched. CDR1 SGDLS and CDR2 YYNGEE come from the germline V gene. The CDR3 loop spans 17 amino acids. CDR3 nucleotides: TGTGCCAGCAGCGCCCGGGACAGGGGATTGATCGGTGGAGGCTACACCTTC. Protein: CASSARDRGLIGGGYTF.

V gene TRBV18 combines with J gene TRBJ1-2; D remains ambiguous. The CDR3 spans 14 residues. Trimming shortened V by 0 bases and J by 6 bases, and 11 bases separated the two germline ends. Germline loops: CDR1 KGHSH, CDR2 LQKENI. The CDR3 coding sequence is TGTGCCAGCTCACCACCTACAGTTTTCGATGGCTACACCTTC. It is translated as CASSPPTVFDGYTF.

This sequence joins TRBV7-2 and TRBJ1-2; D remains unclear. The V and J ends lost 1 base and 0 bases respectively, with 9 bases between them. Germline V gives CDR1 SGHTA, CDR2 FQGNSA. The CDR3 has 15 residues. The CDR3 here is CASSLDSAANYGYTF. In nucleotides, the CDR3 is TGTGCCAGCAGCTTAGACTCGGCGGCTAACTATGGCTACACCTTC.

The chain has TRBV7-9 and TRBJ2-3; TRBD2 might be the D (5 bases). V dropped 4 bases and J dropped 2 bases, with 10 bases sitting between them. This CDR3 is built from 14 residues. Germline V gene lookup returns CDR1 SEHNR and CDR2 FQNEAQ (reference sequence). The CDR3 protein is CASSWTGSTDTQYF. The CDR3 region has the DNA TGTGCCAGCAGCTGGACTGGATCCACAGATACGCAGTATTTT.

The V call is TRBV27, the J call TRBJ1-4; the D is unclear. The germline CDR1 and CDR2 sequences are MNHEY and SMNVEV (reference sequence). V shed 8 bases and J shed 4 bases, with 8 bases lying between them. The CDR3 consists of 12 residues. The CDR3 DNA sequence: TGTGCCAGCGGGCGAGTTAATGAAAAACTGTTTTTT. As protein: CASGRVNEKLFF. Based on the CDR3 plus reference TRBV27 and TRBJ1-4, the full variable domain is EAQVTQNPRYLITVTGKKLTVTCSQNMNHEYMSWYRQDPGLGLRQIYYSMNVEVTDKGDVPEGYKVSRKEKRNFPLILESPSPNQTSLYFCASGRVNEKLFFGSGTQLSVL.

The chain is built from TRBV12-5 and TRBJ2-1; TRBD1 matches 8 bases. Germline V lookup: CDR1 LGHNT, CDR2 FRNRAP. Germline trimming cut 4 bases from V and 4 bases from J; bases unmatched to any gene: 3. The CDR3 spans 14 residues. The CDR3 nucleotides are TGTGCTAGTGGTTCACAGGGGGAGTACAATGAGCAGTTCTTC. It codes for CASGSQGEYNEQFF.

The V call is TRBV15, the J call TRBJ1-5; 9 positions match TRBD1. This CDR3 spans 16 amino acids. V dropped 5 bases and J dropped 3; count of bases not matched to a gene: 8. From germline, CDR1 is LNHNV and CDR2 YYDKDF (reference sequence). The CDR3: CATSGRDRASNQPQHF. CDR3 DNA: TGTGCCACCAGCGGCCGGGACAGGGCGTCCAATCAGCCCCAGCATTTT.

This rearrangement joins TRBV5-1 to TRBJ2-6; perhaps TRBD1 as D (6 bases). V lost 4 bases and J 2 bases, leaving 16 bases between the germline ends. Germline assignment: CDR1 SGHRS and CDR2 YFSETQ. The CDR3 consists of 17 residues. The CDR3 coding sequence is TGCGCCAGCAGCCCGCAAGGGGGTGAGGCTGGGGCCAACGTCCTGACTTTC. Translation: CASSPQGGEAGANVLTF.

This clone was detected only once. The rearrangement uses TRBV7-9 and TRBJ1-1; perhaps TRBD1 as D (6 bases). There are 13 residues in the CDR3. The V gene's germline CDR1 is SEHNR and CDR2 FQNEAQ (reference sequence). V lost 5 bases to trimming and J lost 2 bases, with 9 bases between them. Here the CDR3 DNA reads TGTGCCAGCAGCAACAGGGAAAACACTGAAGCTTTCTTT. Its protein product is CASSNRENTEAFF.

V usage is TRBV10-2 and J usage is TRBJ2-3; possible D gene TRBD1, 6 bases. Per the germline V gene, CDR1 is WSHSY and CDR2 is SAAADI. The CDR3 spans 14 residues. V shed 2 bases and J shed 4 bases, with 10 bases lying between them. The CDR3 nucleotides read TGCGCCAGCAGTGAGGGCGCAGGGGCAGATACGCAGTATTTT. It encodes CASSEGAGADTQYF.

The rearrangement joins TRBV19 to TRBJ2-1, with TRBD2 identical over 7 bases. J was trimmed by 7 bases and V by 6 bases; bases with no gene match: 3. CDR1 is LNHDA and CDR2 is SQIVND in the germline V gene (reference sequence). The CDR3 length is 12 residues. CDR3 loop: CASRLSGNEQFF. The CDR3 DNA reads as TGTGCCAGTAGACTTAGCGGGAATGAGCAGTTCTTC.

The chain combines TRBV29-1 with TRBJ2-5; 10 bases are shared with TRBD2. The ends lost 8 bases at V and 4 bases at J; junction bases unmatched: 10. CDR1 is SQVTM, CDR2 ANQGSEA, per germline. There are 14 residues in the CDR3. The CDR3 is CSSTPASGRETQYF. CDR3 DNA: TGCAGCTCCACCCCCGCTAGCGGGAGAGAGACCCAGTACTTC.

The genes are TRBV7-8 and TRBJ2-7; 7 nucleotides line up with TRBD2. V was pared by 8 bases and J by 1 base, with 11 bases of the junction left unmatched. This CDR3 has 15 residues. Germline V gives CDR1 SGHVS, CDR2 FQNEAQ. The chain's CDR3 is CASCPEPSGSYEQYF. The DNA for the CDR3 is TGTGCCAGCTGCCCGGAGCCTAGCGGATCCTACGAGCAGTACTTC.

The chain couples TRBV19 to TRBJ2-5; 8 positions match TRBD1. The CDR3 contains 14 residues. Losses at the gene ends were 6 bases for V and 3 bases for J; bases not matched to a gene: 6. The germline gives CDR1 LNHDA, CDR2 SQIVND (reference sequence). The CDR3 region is CASSLRDRKETQYF. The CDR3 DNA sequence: TGTGCCAGTAGCCTCCGGGACAGGAAAGAGACCCAGTACTTC.

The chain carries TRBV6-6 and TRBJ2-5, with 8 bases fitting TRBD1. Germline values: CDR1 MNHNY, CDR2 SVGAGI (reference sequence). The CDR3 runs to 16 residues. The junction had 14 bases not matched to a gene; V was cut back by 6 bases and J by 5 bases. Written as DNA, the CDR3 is TGTGCCAGCAGGGATCCCCCCGGGACAGGAGGGGAGACCCAGTACTTC. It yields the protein CASRDPPGTGGETQYF.

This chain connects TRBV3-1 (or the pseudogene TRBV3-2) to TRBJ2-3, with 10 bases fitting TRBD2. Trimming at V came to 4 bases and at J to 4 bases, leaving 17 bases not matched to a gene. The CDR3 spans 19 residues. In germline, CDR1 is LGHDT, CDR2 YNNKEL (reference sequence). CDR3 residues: CASSPPTSGPGSLSDTQYF. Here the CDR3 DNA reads TGTGCCAGCAGCCCCCCGACTAGCGGGCCTGGGAGTCTGTCAGATACGCAGTATTTT.

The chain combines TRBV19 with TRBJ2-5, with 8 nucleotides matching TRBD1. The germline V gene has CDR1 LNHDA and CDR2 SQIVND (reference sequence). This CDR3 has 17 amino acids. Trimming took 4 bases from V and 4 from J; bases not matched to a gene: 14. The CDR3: CASSKTTGQEPGETQYF. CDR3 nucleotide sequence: TGTGCCAGTAGTAAGACCACGGGACAGGAGCCCGGAGAGACCCAGTACTTC.

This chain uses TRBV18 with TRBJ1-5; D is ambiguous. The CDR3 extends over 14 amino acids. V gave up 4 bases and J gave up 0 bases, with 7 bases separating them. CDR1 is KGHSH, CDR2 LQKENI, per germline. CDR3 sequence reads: CASSLTDSNQPQHF. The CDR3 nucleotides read TGTGCCAGCTCACTCACAGATAGCAATCAGCCCCAGCATTTT.

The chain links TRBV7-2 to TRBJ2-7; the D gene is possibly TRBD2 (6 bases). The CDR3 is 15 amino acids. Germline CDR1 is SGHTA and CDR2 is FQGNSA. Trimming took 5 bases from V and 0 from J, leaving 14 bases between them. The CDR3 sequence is CASSPNAGSSYEQYF. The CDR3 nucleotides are TGTGCCAGCAGCCCCAATGCGGGGAGCTCCTACGAGCAGTACTTC.

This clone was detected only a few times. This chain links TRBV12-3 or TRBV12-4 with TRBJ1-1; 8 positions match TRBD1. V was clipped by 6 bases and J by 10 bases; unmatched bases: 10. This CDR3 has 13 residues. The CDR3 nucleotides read TGTGCCAGCAGCCGGGGGCCGGACAGGGCAGCTTTCTTT. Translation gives CASSRGPDRAAFF.